The TCR beta chain under discussion was sequenced for a study of intratumoral heterogeneity in liver cancer. Regarding the research as a whole: Across the full approximately 13-patient cohort, most patients were male and a median age of around 64 years was recorded. RNA-seq, DNA sequencing, TCR-seq and SNP array data from multiple regions of hepatocellular carcinoma specimens were combined in the study to investigate intratumor heterogeneity. The overall cohort comprised 70 to 75 multiregional samples from around 15 HCC patients, with roughly 51 tumoral and 20 adjacent nontumoral regions.

Cut back by 3 bases and 0 bases, the V and J ends lie 16 bases apart. Inclusive of the bounding cysteine and phenylalanine, the CDR3 is 17 residues long. CDR3 DNA only is kept here, 51 bases in frame from base 1. The germline V gene provides CDR1 KGHSH and CDR2 LQKENI. This clone was counted at least ten times. The target of this receptor is not known. Within one base of it there is no much larger clone, and no base qualities were kept. Samples labelled H were derived from distinct, geographically separated regions of the hepatocellular carcinoma nodule. Every patient had early-stage hepatocellular carcinoma and went to surgical resection without receiving any prior therapy. The sampled areas showed no macroscopic signs of necrosis or hemorrhage. In two patients, TCR sequencing (ImmunoSeq) was performed on multiple regions. Frozen resection tissue samples were collected at least 1 cm apart from each other. The DNeasy blood and tissue kit was used to extract genomic DNA from bulk tissue.

The immunoSEQ assay was used to sequence TCR beta chain CDR3 regions from genomic DNA. Rearranged VDJ segments were amplified with primers that anneal to V and J segments. As for the original processing: The ImmunoSeq Analyzer software was used to compute clonality and richness metrics. Differentially abundant clones between regions were identified using Fisher's exact test plus a beta-binomial method for added stringency. TCRdb's version of the immuneACCESS table is confined to in-frame rearrangements and falls short of the full clone set. An unresolved V gene accounts for under half of the shortfall where checked; the remainder is of unknown origin. Clone size and the V and J calls come from that table; the DNA yielded D and trimming. The sample data list about 6,600 clones, and about 50% of these were observed just once. The top ten constitute roughly 14% of the sample. Study-wide conclusions, independent of this receptor: Within each sequenced patient, no significant difference in overall T cell clonality was found between tumor regions. According to the report, TCR sequencing confirmed the RNA-seq-based estimates of regional differences in tumor-infiltrating lymphocyte burden. Tumor region a in each sequenced patient had significantly more unique T-cell clonal expansions than region b. Limitations acknowledged by the authors included a relatively low number of patients and under-sampled representation of tumor-infiltrating lymphocytes.

The sequence derives from an older man with hepatocellular carcinoma. Sequenced here: tumor tissue, sampled before any cancer treatment. The chain was built from TRBV18 and TRBJ2-3; perhaps TRBD2 is the D gene, with 5 bases matching. CDR3 region: CASSPTDFATSTDTQYF. At the DNA level, the sequence is TGTGCCAGCTCACCGACGGACTTTGCCACAAGCACAGATACGCAGTATTTT.